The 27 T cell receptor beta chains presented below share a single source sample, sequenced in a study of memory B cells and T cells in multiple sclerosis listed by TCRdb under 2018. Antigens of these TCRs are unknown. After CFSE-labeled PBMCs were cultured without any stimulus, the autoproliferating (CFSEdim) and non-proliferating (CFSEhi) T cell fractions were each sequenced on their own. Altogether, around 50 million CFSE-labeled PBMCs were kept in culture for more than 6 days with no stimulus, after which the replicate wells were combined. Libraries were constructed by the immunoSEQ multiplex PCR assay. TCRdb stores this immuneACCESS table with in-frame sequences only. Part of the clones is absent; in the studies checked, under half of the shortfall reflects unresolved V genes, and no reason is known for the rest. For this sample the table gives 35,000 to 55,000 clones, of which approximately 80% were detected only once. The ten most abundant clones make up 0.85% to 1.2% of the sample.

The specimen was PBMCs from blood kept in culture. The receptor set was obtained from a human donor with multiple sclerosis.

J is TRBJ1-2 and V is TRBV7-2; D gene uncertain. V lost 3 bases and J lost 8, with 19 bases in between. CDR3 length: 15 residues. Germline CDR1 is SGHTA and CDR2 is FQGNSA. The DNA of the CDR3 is TGTGCCAGCAGCTTTGACCAACAGCTTGGCGTCGGCTACACCTTC. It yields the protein CASSFDQQLGVGYTF.

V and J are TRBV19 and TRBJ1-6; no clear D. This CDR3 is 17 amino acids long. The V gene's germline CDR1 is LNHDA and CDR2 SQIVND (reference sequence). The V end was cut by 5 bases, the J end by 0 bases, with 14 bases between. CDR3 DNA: TGTGCCAGTAGTCCCACAGCGCCAAGCTCCTATAATTCACCCCTCCACTTT. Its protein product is CASSPTAPSSYNSPLHF.

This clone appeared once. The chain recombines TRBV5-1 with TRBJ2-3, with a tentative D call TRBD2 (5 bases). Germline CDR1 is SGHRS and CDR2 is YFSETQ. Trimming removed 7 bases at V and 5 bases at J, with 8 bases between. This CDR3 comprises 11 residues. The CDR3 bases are TGCGCCAGCGGAGGCATAGATACGCAGTATTTT. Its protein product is CASGGIDTQYF.

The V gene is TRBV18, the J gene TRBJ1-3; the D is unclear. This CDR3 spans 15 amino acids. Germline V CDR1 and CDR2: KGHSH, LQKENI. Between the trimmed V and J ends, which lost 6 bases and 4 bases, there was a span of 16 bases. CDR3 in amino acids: CASSPPDGYGNTIYF. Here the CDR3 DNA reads TGTGCCAGCTCCCCCCCTGACGGGTACGGAAACACCATATATTTT.

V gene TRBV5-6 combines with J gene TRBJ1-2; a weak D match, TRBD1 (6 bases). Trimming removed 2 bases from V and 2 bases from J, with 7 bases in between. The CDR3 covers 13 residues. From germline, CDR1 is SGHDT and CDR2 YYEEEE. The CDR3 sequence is CASSFGQNYGYTF. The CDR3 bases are TGTGCCAGCAGCTTCGGACAGAACTATGGCTACACCTTC.

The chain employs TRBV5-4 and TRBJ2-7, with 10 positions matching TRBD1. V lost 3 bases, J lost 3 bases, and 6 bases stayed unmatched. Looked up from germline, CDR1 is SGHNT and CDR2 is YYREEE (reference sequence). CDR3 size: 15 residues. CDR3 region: CASSSLGQGYYEQYF. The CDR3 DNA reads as TGTGCCAGCAGCTCTTTGGGACAGGGGTACTACGAGCAGTACTTC.

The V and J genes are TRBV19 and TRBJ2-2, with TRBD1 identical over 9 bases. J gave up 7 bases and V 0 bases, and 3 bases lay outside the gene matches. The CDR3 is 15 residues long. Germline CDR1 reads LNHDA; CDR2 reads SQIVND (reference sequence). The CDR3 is CASSIETGGYGELFF. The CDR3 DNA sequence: TGTGCCAGTAGTATAGAGACAGGGGGATACGGGGAGCTGTTTTTT.

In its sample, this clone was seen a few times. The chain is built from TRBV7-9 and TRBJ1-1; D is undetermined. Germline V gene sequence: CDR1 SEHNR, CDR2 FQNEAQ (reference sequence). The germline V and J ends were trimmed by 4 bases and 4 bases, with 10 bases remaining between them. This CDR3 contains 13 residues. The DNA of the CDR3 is TGTGCCAGCAGCTCCCTGGGCGTCACTGAAGCTTTCTTT. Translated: CASSSLGVTEAFF.

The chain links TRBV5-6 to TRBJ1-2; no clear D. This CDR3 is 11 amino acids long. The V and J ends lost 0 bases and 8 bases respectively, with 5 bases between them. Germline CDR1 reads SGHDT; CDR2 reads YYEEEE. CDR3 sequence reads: CASSLAGGYTF. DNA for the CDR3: TGTGCCAGCAGCTTGGCCGGCGGCTACACCTTC. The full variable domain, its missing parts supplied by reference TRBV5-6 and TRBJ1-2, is DAGVTQSPTHLIKTRGQQVTLRCSPKSGHDTVSWYQQALGQGPQFIFQYYEEEERQRGNFPDRFSGHQFPNYSSELNVNALLLGDSALYLCASSLAGGYTFGSGTRLTVV.

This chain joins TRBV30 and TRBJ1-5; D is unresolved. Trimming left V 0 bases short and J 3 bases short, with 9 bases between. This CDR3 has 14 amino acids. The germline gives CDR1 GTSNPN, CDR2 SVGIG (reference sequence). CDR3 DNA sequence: TGTGCCTGGAGTGTTATCGGGTACAATCAGCCCCAGCATTTT. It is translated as CAWSVIGYNQPQHF.

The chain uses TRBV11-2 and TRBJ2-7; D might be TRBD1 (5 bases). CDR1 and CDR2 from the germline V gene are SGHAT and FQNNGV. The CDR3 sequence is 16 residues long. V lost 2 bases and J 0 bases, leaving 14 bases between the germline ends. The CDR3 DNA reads TGTGCCAGCAGCTTATTCGCGACAGTCTACTCCTACGAGCAGTACTTC. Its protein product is CASSLFATVYSYEQYF.

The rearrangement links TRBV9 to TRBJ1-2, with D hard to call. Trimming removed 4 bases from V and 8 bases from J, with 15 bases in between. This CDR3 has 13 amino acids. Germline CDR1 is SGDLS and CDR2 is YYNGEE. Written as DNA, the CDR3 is TGTGCCAGCAGCCCATCGCTCTCATTGGGCTACACCTTC. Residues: CASSPSLSLGYTF.

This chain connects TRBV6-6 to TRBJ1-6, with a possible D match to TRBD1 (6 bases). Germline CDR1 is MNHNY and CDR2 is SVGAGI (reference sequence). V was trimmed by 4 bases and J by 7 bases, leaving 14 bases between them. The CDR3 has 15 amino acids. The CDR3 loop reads CASSSTGTTNSPLHF. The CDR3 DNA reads TGTGCCAGCAGTTCCACTGGGACAACCAATTCACCCCTCCACTTT.

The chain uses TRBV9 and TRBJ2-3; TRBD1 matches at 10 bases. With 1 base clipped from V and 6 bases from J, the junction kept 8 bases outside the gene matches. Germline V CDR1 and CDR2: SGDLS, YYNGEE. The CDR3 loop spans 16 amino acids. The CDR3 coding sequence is TGTGCCAGCAGCGTATCCGGGACAGGGGCGCCGGATACGCAGTATTTT. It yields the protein CASSVSGTGAPDTQYF.

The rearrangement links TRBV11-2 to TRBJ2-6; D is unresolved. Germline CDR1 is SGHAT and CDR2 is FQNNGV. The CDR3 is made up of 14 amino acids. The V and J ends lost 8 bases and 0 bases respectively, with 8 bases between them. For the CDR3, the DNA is TGTGCCAGCGGAGATTCCTCTGGGGCCAACGTCCTGACTTTC. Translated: CASGDSSGANVLTF.

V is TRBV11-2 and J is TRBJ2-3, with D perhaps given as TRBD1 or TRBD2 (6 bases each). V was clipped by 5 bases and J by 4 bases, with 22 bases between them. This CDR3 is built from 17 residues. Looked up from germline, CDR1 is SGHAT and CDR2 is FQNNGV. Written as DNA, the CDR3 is TGTGCCAGCAGCATAGTTCCGGTGGGGGGCATGGCAGATACGCAGTATTTT. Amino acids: CASSIVPVGGMADTQYF.

CDR3 sequence (DNA): TGTGCCAGCAGTGACCAGGGGCCCGGAAACACCATATATTTT. It codes for CASSDQGPGNTIYF. The chain couples TRBV2 to TRBJ1-3; D may be TRBD1 (6 bases). Germline assignment: CDR1 SNHLY and CDR2 FYNNEI. This CDR3 is 14 amino acids long. V lost 3 bases, J lost 4 bases, and 10 bases lay in between. The whole variable domain, remainder taken from reference TRBV2 and TRBJ1-3, is EPEVTQTPSHQVTQMGQEVILRCVPISNHLYFYWYRQILGQKVEFLVSFYNNEISEKSEIFDDQFSVERPDGSNFTLKIRSTKLEDSAMYFCASSDQGPGNTIYFGEGSWLTVV.

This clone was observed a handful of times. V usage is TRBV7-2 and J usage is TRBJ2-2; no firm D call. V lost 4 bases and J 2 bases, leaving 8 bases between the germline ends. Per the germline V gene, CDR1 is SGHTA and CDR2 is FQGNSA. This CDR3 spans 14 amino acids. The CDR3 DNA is TGTGCCAGCAGCTGGATAGGAAACACCGGGGAGCTGTTTTTT. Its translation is CASSWIGNTGELFF.

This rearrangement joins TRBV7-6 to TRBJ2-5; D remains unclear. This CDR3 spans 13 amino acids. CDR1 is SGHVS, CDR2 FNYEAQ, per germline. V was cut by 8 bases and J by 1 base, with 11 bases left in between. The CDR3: CASGWSRQETQYF. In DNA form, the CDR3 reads TGTGCCAGCGGTTGGAGCCGCCAAGAGACCCAGTACTTC.

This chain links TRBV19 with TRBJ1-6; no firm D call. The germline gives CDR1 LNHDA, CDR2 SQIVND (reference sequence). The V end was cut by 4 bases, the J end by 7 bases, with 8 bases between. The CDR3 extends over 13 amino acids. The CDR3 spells CASSTGPNSPLHF. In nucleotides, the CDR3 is TGTGCCAGTAGTACCGGGCCCAATTCACCCCTCCACTTT. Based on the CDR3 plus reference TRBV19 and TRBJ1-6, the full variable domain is DGGITQSPKYLFRKEGQNVTLSCEQNLNHDAMYWYRQDPGQGLRLIYYSQIVNDFQKGDIAEGYSVSREKKESFPLTVTSAQKNPTAFYLCASSTGPNSPLHFGNGTRLTVT.

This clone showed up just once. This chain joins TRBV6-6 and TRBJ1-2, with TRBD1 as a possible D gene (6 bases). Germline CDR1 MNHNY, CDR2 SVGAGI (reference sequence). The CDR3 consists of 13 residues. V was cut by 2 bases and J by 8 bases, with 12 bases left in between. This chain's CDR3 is CASSYDGQMGYTF. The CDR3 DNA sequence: TGTGCCAGCAGTTACGACGGACAGATGGGCTACACCTTC.

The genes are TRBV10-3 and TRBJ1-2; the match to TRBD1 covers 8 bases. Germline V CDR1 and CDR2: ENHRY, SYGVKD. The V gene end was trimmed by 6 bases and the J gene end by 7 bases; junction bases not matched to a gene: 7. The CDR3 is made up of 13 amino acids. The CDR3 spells CAIRQDRDSGYTF. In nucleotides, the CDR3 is TGTGCCATCAGGCAGGACAGGGACAGTGGCTACACCTTC.

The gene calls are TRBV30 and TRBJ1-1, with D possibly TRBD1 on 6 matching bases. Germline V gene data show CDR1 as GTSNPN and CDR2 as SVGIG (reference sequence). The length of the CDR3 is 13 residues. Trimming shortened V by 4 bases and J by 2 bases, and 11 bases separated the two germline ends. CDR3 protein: CAWTQGLNTEAFF. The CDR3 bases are TGTGCCTGGACACAGGGACTTAACACTGAAGCTTTCTTT.

The CDR3 region has the DNA TGCGCCAGCAGCCCGGAGACGGGACAGCGAGTCGAGACCCAGTACTTC. The encoded protein is CASSPETGQRVETQYF. V and J are TRBV4-1 and TRBJ2-5; 7 bases map to TRBD1. Germline trimming cut 4 bases from V and 5 bases from J; bases unmatched to any gene: 13. Looked up from germline, CDR1 is MGHRA and CDR2 is YSYEKL. There are 16 residues in the CDR3.

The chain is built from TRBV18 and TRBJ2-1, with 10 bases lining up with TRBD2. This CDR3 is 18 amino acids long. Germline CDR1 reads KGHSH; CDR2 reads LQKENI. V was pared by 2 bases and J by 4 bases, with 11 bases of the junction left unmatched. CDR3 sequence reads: CASSPGGLAGALYNEQFF. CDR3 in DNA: TGTGCCAGCTCACCAGGCGGGCTAGCGGGGGCCCTTTACAATGAGCAGTTCTTC.

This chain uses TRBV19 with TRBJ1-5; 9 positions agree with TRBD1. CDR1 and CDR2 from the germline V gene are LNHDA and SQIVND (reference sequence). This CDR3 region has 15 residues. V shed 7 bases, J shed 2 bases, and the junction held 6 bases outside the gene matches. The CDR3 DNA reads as TGTGCCAGTACCCGACGACAGGGGGGCAATCAGCCCCAGCATTTT. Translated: CASTRRQGGNQPQHF. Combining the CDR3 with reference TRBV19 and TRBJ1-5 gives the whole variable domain DGGITQSPKYLFRKEGQNVTLSCEQNLNHDAMYWYRQDPGQGLRLIYYSQIVNDFQKGDIAEGYSVSREKKESFPLTVTSAQKNPTAFYLCASTRRQGGNQPQHFGDGTRLSIL.

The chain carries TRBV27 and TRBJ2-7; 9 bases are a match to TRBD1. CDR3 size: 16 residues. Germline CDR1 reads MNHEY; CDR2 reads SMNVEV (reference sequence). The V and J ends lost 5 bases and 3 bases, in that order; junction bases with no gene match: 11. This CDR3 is CASSLRTGVIVYEQYF. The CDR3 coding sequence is TGTGCCAGCAGTCTGAGGACAGGGGTAATTGTCTACGAGCAGTACTTC.